This TCR beta chain was found in a study of cytomegalovirus exposure and HLA in healthy donors (dated by TCRdb to the late 2010s). Notes on the research overall: An earlier analysis of some 600 of the donors reported 276 Gb of sequence data and 95 million to 130 million unique TCR beta sequences obtained from approximately 180 million T cells. Roughly 300 gigabases of sequencing data and approximately 85 million unique TCR sequences were included in an early release covering around 600 HLA-typed donors. Among the roughly 380 genotyped donors, approximately 77% belonged to the genetic ancestry cluster associated with self-reported Caucasian donors. The study aimed to test whether cataloging public T cell receptors could reveal signatures of past pathogen exposure. The study profiled the T cell repertoires of 550 to 700 subjects by immunosequencing and related them to cytomegalovirus serostatus. A separate validation cohort of roughly 120 different subjects was used in addition to the 666-subject first cohort. The study combined high-throughput TCR immunosequencing, statistical association of individual TCRs with disease status, and machine learning to predict cytomegalovirus infection status. To study patterns of TCR occurrence, a later analysis re-analyzed previously published TCR beta repertoires from 500 to 850 donors and added high-resolution HLA genotyping. Rather than using new phenotypic data, the later analysis identified candidate immune exposures from TCR beta sequences and from how often those sequences occurred across donors. To decide whether each TCR beta V gene segment behaved as functional or pseudogenic, an earlier analysis of over 500 of the donors relied on high-throughput TCR beta sequencing. Donor age, sex, ethnicity and CMV serostatus were compiled alongside the repertoire data. A later genetic analysis took genome-wide SNP genotypes for about three fifths of the 666 donors and used that subset as a discovery cohort. All discovery cohort repertoires had been generated on a single sequencing platform. Class I and class II HLA loci were covered by the typing at four-digit resolution. Typing coverage differed by locus: A, B, C, DRB1 and DQB1 were typed in roughly 620-630 donors, DQA1 in roughly 510, DPA1 in 600 to 610, and DPB1 in 400 to 490. Because of strong linkage in the cohort, four to six DR-DQ haplotypes were treated as single units for association and clustering. On average, around 230,000 unique TCR beta nucleotide sequences were sequenced per donor among 300 to 500 genotyped donors of the cohort, with about 19% of those sequences being non-productive. Results and caveats for the whole study, not just this receptor: Across donors, most TCR sequences were observed very rarely, whereas some public TCRs were present in many individuals. A group of highly shared sequence variants was considered likely to be a technical artifact of the sequencing pipeline. Roughly uniform sequencing depth across donors was assumed in presence/absence analyses, although this assumption may not hold. Three of the identified cytomegalovirus-associated TCR beta chains were confirmed in vitro to be specific for cytomegalovirus antigens. In both the original and validation cohorts, the classifier was reported to diagnose cytomegalovirus status with high specificity and sensitivity. When HLA alleles, especially DR and DQ, strongly co-occurred, attributing TCR associations to individual alleles was difficult. In a later analysis, HLA-associated TCR beta chains were found to be more clonally expanded and to have lower generation probabilities than equally common non-associated chains. An association between a missense DCLRE1C variant and V-gene and J-gene trimming of TCR beta chains was found in a later genetic analysis and replicated in an independent cohort. It was suggested by the authors that the approach could potentially be generalized to other disease states and immunological phenotypes. A later analysis associated approximately 17,000 TCR beta sequences with specific HLA alleles at a false discovery rate of 0.05. Broadly in line with IMGT annotations, most TCR beta V segments showed up in productive rearrangements about 87% or about 30% of the time in an earlier analysis of around 600 of the donors. Some IMGT-functional V segments, including TRBV6-2 and TRBV6-3, could not be distinguished by the 87-base-pair reads and were therefore excluded. HLA typing was unavailable for some donors at each locus, so association tests used only the typed subset. The cohort was sequenced for TCR beta chains only, and without alpha or paired-chain data the features that could be detected were limited. A later analysis reported that several top co-occurrence clusters appeared linked to parvovirus B19, influenza, CMV and Epstein-Barr virus. Because counts were too low, more than 15 rarely observed V segments, including chromosome 9 orphons, were excluded from the earlier analysis of under 650 of the donors. In a later analysis, the rate of TCR association differed among HLA loci, with DRB1 alleles having the most associated TCRs and HLA-C alleles having the fewest. In the study, approximately 160 TCR beta chains were listed as associated with cytomegalovirus. For the cohort, immune exposure information was limited to CMV serostatus. A further reported finding was that TCR beta sequences accurately predicted the HLA-A and HLA-B alleles for most subjects in the first cohort. Compared with the approximately 720-donor mean, donors in an Asian-associated ancestry cluster had fewer N-insertions in productive TCRs, according to a later genetic analysis. Correlated functional status among segregating V segments might reflect linkage disequilibrium, but an unknown experimental factor could not be ruled out. In a later analysis, most CMV-associated TCR beta chains were found to appear HLA-restricted, with HLA associations seemingly driven largely by CMV exposure.

The cohort was made up of 650 to 700 healthy bone marrow donors. Cohort members were all nominally healthy when sampled, although unrecorded immune exposures were likely present. The donor was CMV seropositive and was included in the group of 250 to 300 seropositive cohort members. Every donor gave a peripheral blood sample, and the peripheral blood mononuclear cells from that sample were used for TCR beta sequencing. Genomic DNA was extracted from the blood cell samples with the Qiagen DNeasy Blood Extraction Kit. Libraries were built with the immunoSEQ multiplex PCR assay. A mixture of 60 forward primers for TCR Vbeta segments and 13 reverse primers for TCR Jbeta segments was used in the multiplex PCR. The CDR3 region of rearranged TCR beta genes was amplified from genomic DNA with a multiplex PCR assay. The Illumina HiSeq System was used to sequence the amplified TCR beta libraries as 87-base-pair reads. The authors processed their data as follows. In a later analysis, about 80 million unique TCR beta chains were counted across the 650 to 700 repertoires, and approximately 11 million of these chains were shared by at least two donors. To remove PCR and sequencing errors, raw reads were error-corrected and collapsed into unique sequences using a nearest-neighbor algorithm that merged closely related sequences. Alignment of CDR3 sequences to IMGT reference sequences was used to assign V, D and J gene segments. For a sequence to be retained, a match of at least six nucleotides was required to both a V gene segment and a J gene segment. Rearrangements were called productive when the CDR3 lacked stop codons and stayed in frame with V and J; all others were non-productive. CDR3 was defined by IMGT convention, running from the second conserved V-encoded cysteine to the conserved J-encoded phenylalanine. The earlier analysis of a few hundred of the donors excluded sequences that lacked an unambiguous match to a single V gene segment. An earlier analysis of just under 600 of the donors called V segments functional above 56.7% productive rearrangements and segregating when the between-donor standard deviation exceeded 5%. A statistical classification framework was developed to diagnose cytomegalovirus status using the catalog of TCR beta chain sequences. In a later analysis, V and J genes were assigned by comparing TCR nucleotide sequences against IMGT/GENE-DB human TR gene sequences. The TCRdist pipeline was used in a later analysis to assign CDR3 sequences and most-parsimonious VDJ recombination scenarios. In a later analysis, each TCR beta chain was defined by its CDR3 amino acid sequence together with its V-gene family, and reads lacking a unique V-gene family were excluded. To address suspected cross-contamination and a sequencing artifact, a later analysis removed 592 highly shared, low-generation-probability nucleotide sequences. In a later analysis, a clonal expansion index for each public chain was calculated from normalized within-repertoire ranks of inferred template counts. In a later analysis, generation probabilities were computed using a VDJ recombination model fitted to out-of-frame rearrangements, and the results were checked against IGoR. Hypergeometric tests were used in a later analysis to score TCR-TCR, TCR-HLA and TCR-CMV co-occurrence, with a repertoire-size bias correction applied to the TCR pairs. False discovery rates were estimated in a later analysis by permuting HLA or CMV assignments 20 times. In a later analysis, co-occurring TCRs were grouped using DBSCAN, with TCRdist sequence similarity added in when clustering inside HLA-allele-positive subsets. Co-occurrence clustering excluded repertoires with fewer than 30,000 or more than 120,000 public chains, plus five with anomalous nucleotide sharing. TCRdb re-hosts the immuneACCESS table, in-frame sequences only. Its copies lack some clones; in the studies checked, an unresolved V gene accounts for under half of them, and the cause for the rest is not known. V and J calls and clone size follow that table, whereas D and trimming were derived from the DNA. For this sample there are 110,000 or so clones; over 65% appear just once. The ten largest clones represent about 9.9% of the sample.

In the germline V gene, CDR1 corresponds to MDHEN and CDR2 to SYDVKM. Trimming takes 5 bases from V and 3 bases from J, and the germline ends sit 11 bases apart. The CDR3 has 13 amino acids, counting the end cysteine and phenylalanine. The retained sequence is limited to the CDR3, 39 bases, with the frame set at the first base. About this clone itself: Its cognate antigen has yet to be identified. No clone much larger than this one lies a single base away; base qualities are absent.

Sequences were obtained from PBMCs. The TCR originated in a woman aged 45-65 years in good health and CMV-seropositive. This receptor chain uses TRBV28 and TRBJ2-7, with the identity of the D gene unclear. The CDR3 region: CASSPRPGYEQYF. The DNA reads TGTGCCAGCAGTCCCCGTCCGGGCTACGAGCAGTACTTC.